This TCR beta chain was sequenced for a study of T-cell reconstitution after alpha-beta-depleted transplantation in children (dated by TCRdb to 2016 to 2017). With regard to the full study: The study quantitatively tracked T-cell immune reconstitution after TCRalphabeta/CD19-depleted allogeneic hematopoietic cell transplantation in children using TCR repertoire profiling.

The junction shows trimming of 2 bases on V and 0 bases on J, plus 11 bases between the germline ends. The germline V gene provides CDR1 LGHNA and CDR2 YSLEER. The CDR3 runs 16 residues from the cysteine to the phenylalanine. Only CDR3 DNA remains: 48 bases, in frame from the first base. This clonotype was seen many times. Its cognate antigen has yet to be identified. The input lacks base qualities; no much larger clone sits a single base away. Library creation used PCR. Reads for this sample came from an Illumina HiSeq 2500. TCR library preparation used molecular barcoding, with unique molecular identifiers applied to normalize quantification of the TCRbeta repertoire. The public sequencing data were trimmed at Q25 with fastp and processed into clonotypes with MiXCR by TCRdb, which kept only in-frame beta chains. Each record represents a unique CDR3 protein, reported with the most common genes and DNA among its rows. Here the sample has about 610,000 distinct CDR3 sequences; about 10% occur a single time. Approximately 4.1% of the sample lies in the top ten.

The receptor was isolated from a human donor who donated a stem cell graft to a child with acute myeloid leukemia. The sequences come from PBMCs from the stem cell graft donor, collected from the stem cell graft. The chain is encoded by TRBV4-3 joined to TRBJ1-3, with a tentative D gene TRBD1 over 5 matching bases. The DNA reads TGCGCCAGCAGCCAAACTATCACAGGCTCTGGAAACACCATATATTTT. Translated, it reads CASSQTITGSGNTIYF.